This T cell receptor (beta chain) stems from a study of blood T cell repertoires in COVID-19. Overall study: T cells, B-cell-depleted T cells, or PBMCs supplied cDNA or gDNA.

Original processing notes: Reference gene primer amplification in the assay estimated nucleated cell counts. TCRdb keeps only in-frame clones here, not all; method: immunoSEQ multiplex PCR. The V and J calls and clone size were taken over from that table, and D and trimming were inferred from the DNA. The sample shows just over 250,000 clones, around 86% of them seen only once. Per the germline V gene, CDR1 is SGHAT and CDR2 is FQNNGV. The CDR3 is made up of 14 amino acids. V gave up 1 base and J gave up 3 bases, with 9 bases separating them. This chain links TRBV11-2 with TRBJ2-5, with D possibly matching TRBD2 (6 bases). Sequences were obtained from peripheral blood. The sequence was obtained from a man aged 40-49 years who had recovered from COVID-19. This CDR3 is CASSLVGGKETQYF. The CDR3 DNA sequence: TGTGCCAGCAGCTTAGTGGGGGGTAAAGAGACCCAGTACTTC.